The entry that follows covers one T cell receptor (beta chain) sequence. This entry is derived from a study of blood T cell repertoires in COVID-19. CDR3 size: 14 residues. Germline V gene sequence: CDR1 LNHNV, CDR2 YYDKDF (reference sequence). V lost 3 bases to trimming and J lost 6 bases; unmatched junction nucleotides: 7. TCRdb's copy holds only in-frame clones and misses some; the assay was immunoSEQ multiplex PCR. The sample carries some 350,000 clones, 90% recorded once. The receptor was derived from a man aged 18 to 30 with active or convalescent COVID-19. Specimen: peripheral blood. This chain connects TRBV15 to TRBJ1-1, with TRBD1 matching 7 bases. The CDR3 DNA reads TGTGCCACCAGCAGGGGACAGAGGATAGCTGAAGCTTTCTTT. This sequence encodes CATSRGQRIAEAFF.